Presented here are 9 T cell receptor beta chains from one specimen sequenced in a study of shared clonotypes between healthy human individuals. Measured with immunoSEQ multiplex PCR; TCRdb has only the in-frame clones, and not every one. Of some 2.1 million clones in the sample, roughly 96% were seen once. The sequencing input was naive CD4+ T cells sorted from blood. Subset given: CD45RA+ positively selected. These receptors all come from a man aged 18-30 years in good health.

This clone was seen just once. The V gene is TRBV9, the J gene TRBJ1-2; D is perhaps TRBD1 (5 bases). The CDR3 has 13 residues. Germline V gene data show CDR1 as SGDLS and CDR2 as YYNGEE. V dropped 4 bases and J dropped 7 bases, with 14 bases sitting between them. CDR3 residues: CASSPSQGLGYTF. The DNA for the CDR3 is TGTGCCAGCAGCCCCTCCCAGGGACTTGGCTACACCTTC. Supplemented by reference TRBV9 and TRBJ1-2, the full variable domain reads DSGVTQTPKHLITATGQRVTLRCSPRSGDLSVYWYQQSLDQGLQFLIQYYNGEERAKGNILERFSAQQFPDLHSELNLSSLELGDSALYFCASSPSQGLGYTFGSGTRLTVV.

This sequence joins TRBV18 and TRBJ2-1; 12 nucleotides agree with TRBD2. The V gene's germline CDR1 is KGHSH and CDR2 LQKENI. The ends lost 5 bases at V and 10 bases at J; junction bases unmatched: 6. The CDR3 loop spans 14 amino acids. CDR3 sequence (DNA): TGTGCCAGCTCAGTGACTAGCGGGAGTGTAGAGCAGTTCTTC. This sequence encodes CASSVTSGSVEQFF.

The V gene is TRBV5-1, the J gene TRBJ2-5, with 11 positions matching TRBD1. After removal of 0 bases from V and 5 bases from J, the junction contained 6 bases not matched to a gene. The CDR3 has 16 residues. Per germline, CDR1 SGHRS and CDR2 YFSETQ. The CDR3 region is CASSLVDRGRTETQYF. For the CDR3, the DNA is TGCGCCAGCAGCTTGGTGGACAGGGGGCGAACTGAGACCCAGTACTTC.

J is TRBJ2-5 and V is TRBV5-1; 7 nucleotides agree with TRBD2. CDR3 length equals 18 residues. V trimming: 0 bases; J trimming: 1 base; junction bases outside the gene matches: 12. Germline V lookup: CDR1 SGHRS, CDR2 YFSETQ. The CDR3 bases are TGCGCCAGCAGCTTGGGCCCCCCGACGGGGGGACTCCAAGAGACCCAGTACTTC. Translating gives CASSLGPPTGGLQETQYF. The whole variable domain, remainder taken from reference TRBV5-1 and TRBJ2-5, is KAGVTQTPRYLIKTRGQQVTLSCSPISGHRSVSWYQQTPGQGLQFLFEYFSETQRNKGNFPGRFSGRQFSNSRSEMNVSTLELGDSALYLCASSLGPPTGGLQETQYFGPGTRLLVL.

This chain's CDR3 is CASSLTYRVDSPLHF. CDR3 sequence (DNA): TGTGCCAGCAGCTTAACCTACAGGGTTGATTCACCCCTCCACTTT. This chain connects TRBV7-3 to TRBJ1-6, with D possibly matching TRBD1 (6 bases). Trimming took 0 bases from V and 8 from J, leaving 11 bases between them. The germline CDR1 and CDR2 sequences are SGHTA and FQGTGA. This CDR3 comprises 15 residues.

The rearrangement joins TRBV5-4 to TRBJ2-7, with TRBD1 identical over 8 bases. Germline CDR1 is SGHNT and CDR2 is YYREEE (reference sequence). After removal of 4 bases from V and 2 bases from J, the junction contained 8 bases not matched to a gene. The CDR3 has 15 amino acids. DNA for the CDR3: TGTGCCAGCAGCCGACCGGGACAGGCGACCTACGAGCAGTACTTC. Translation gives CASSRPGQATYEQYF.

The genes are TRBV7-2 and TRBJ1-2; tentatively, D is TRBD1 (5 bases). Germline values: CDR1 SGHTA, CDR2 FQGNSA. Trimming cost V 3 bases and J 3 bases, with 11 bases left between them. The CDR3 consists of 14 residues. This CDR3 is CASSLLGVYYGYTF. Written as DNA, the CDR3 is TGTGCCAGCAGCTTGCTGGGGGTTTACTATGGCTACACCTTC.

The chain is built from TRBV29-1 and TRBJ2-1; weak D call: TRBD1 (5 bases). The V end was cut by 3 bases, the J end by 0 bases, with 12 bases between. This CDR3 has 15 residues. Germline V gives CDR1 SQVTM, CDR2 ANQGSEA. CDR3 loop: CSVDPGHLSYNEQFF. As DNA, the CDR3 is TGCAGCGTTGATCCAGGGCACCTCTCCTACAATGAGCAGTTCTTC.

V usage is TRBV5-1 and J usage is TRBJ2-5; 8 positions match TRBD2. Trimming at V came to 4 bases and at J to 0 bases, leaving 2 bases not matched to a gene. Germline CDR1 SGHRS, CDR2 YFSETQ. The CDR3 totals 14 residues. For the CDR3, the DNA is TGCGCCAGCAGCAGACTAGCGTACCAAGAGACCCAGTACTTC. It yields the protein CASSRLAYQETQYF.